This TCR beta chain is from a study of T cell repertoires in cytomegalovirus infection (dated by TCRdb to the late 2010s). About the study as a whole: Peptide stimulations targeted recently identified HLA-C-restricted CMV epitopes, whose presentation resists viral immunomodulation, together with well-studied HLA-B-restricted epitopes. Because public TCR beta signatures pointed to carriage of CMV infection together with the matching HLA type, the HLA type of each donor mattered for the analysis.

The paper as a whole reports these results and caveats: In both this cohort and an independent approximately 350-donor cohort, the cumulative frequency of public TCR beta family members distinguished carriers of CMV infection plus the relevant HLA type. In the ex vivo response, HLA-C-restricted CMV-specific TCR beta clonotypes were dominant, and in two of eight donors the single most frequent clonotype came from this HLA-C-restricted group.

Concerning this clonotype itself: It has no known antigen specificity. This may arise from a read error, as a much more abundant clone is one base away.

The sample's treatment or condition label is to be understood as: in vitro stimulation with specific CMV peptide epitopes to enrich CMV-specific T cells. The germline V gene provides CDR1 MNHEY and CDR2 SVGAGI. The CDR3 runs 17 residues from the cysteine to the phenylalanine. Only CDR3 DNA is held: 51 bases, read in frame from base 1. Sequencing relied on an Illumina HiSeq 1500. TCRdb applied fastp at Q25 and MiXCR to the public reads, then kept only in-frame beta chains. Rows are unified per CDR3 protein, each entry keeping the most common DNA and genes. The sample has about 310,000 distinct CDR3 sequences on record, just under 25% of them singletons. Approximately 12% of the sample lies in the top ten.

The chain was built from TRBV6-5 and TRBJ1-6, and possibly TRBD1, on 5 matching bases. The TCR comes from a human donor in good health (CMV status not recorded). Some clones in this sample may be carry-over from other donors' samples. Sequenced here: cultured PBMCs, sampled from culture after CMV antigen stimulation. The DNA sequence reads TGTGTCAGCAGTTACTCTAAGAGGGGCTCCTATAATTCACCCCTCCACTTT. Its coded protein is CVSSYSKRGSYNSPLHF.